This T cell receptor beta chain was sequenced in a study of blood T cell repertoires in COVID-19. In the study overall: The analysed material was cDNA or gDNA that came from T cells, B-cell-depleted T cells, or PBMCs.

Which cohort a participant joined came from the clinical history participants gave. Within 2 weeks before study entry, exposed participants met a COVID-19 case. Per the original data handling: It was from reference gene primer amplification that nucleated cell counts were estimated. Libraries were prepared by immunoSEQ multiplex PCR; TCRdb keeps only in-frame clonotypes and omits some of them. D and trimming come from the DNA, and the V and J calls and clone size come from that table. The sample lists roughly 230,000 clones, 80% to 90% occurring once. This CDR3 is 15 amino acids long. Germline lookup yields CDR1 KGHSH and CDR2 LQKENI. Deletions cut 3 bases from V and 7 bases from J, with 15 bases between.

Sequencing was performed on PBMCs or T cells enriched from blood (not recorded which). V and J are TRBV18 and TRBJ1-4, with D unresolved. This TCR was sampled from a woman in her fifties or sixties who had been exposed to COVID-19. For the CDR3, the DNA is TGTGCCAGCTCACCTTCCTCAGGCAGCCGTGAAAAACTGTTTTTT. This translates into CASSPSSGSREKLFF.